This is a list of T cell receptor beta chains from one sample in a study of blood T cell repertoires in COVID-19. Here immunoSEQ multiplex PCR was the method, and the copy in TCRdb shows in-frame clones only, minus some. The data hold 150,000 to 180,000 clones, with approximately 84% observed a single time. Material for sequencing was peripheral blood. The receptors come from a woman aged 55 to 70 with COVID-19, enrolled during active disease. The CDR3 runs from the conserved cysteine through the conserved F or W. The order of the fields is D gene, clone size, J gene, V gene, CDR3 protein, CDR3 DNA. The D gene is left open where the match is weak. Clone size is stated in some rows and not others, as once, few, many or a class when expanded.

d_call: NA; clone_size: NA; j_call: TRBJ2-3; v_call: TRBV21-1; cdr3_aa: CASSKRVTAGEDTQYF; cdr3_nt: TGTGCCAGCAGCAAACGGGTTACGGCAGGGGAAGATACGCAGTATTTT
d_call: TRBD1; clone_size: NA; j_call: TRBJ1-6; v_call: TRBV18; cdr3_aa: CASSEDRANSPLHF; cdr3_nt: TGTGCCAGCTCAGAGGACAGGGCTAATTCACCCCTCCACTTT
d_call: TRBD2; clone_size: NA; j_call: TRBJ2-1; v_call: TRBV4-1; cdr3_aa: CASSTSGSSYNEQFF; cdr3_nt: TGCGCCAGCAGCACTAGCGGGAGCTCCTACAATGAGCAGTTCTTC
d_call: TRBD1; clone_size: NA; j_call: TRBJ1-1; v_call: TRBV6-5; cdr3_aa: CASSSPTGRAFF; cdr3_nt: TGTGCCAGCAGTTCACCGACAGGGAGGGCTTTCTTT
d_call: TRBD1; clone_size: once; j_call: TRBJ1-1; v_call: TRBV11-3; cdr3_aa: CASSRDRGTEAFF; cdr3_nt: TGTGCCAGCAGCCGTGACAGGGGAACCGAAGCTTTCTTT
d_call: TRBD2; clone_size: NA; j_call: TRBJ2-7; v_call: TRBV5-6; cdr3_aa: CASSPMSSGGYYEQYF; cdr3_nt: TGTGCCAGCAGCCCCATGTCTAGCGGAGGTTACTACGAGCAGTACTTC
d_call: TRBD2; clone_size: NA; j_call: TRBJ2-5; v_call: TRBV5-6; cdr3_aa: CASSLESSGRVETQYF; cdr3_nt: TGTGCCAGCAGCTTGGAGTCTAGCGGGAGGGTAGAGACCCAGTACTTC
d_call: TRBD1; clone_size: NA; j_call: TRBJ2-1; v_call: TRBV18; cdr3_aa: CASSPLTGESEQFF; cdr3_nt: TGTGCCAGCTCACCACTTACAGGGGAAAGTGAGCAGTTCTTC
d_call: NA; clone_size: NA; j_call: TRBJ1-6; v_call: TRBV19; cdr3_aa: CASSIDRVSPLHF; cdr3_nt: TGTGCCAGTAGTATAGACAGGGTCTCACCCCTCCACTTT
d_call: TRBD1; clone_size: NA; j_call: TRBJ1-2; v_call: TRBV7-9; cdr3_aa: CASSVVSWTGGTNYGYTF; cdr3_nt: TGTGCCAGCAGCGTGGTATCGTGGACAGGAGGGACTAACTATGGCTACACCTTC
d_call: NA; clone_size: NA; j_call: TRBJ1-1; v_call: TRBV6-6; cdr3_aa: CASTRIRAMNTEAFF; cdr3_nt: TGTGCCAGCACGCGGATCAGGGCTATGAACACTGAAGCTTTCTTT
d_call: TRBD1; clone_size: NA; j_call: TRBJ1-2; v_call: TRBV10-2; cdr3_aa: CASRSNDRGIGYTF; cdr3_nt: TGCGCCAGCAGATCCAATGACAGGGGAATTGGCTACACCTTC
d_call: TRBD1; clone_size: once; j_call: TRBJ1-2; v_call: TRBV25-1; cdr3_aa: CASSGTGGYGYTF; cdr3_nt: TGTGCCAGCAGTGGGACAGGGGGTTATGGCTACACCTTC
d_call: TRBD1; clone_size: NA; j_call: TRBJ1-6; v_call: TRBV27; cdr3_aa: CASTGMRQGTHSPLHF; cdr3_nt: TGTGCCAGCACTGGAATGCGACAGGGGACACATTCACCCCTCCACTTT
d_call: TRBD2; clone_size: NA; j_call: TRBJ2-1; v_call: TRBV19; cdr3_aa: CASRLSGGSYNEQFF; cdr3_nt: TGTGCCAGTAGACTAAGCGGGGGCTCCTACAATGAGCAGTTCTTC
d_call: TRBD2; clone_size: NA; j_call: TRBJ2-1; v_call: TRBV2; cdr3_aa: CASTGLAGASYNEQFF; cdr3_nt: TGTGCCAGCACTGGACTAGCGGGAGCCTCCTACAATGAGCAGTTCTTC
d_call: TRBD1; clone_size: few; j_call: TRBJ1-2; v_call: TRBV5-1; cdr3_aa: CASSLENRQGRPNGYTF; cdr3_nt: TGCGCCAGCAGCTTGGAAAACCGACAGGGTCGCCCTAATGGCTACACCTTC
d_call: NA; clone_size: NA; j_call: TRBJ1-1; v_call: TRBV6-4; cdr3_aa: CASRRGWDSNTEAFF; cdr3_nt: TGTGCCAGCAGACGGGGGTGGGATTCGAACACTGAAGCTTTCTTT
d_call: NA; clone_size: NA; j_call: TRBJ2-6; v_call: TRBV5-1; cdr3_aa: CASSFLVTAGANVLTF; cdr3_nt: TGCGCCAGCAGCTTCCTGGTGACAGCTGGGGCCAACGTCCTGACTTTC
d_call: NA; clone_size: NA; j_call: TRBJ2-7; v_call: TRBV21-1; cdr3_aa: CASSTTGTSRKDEQYF; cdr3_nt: TGTGCCAGCAGCACCACCGGGACTAGCAGAAAAGACGAGCAGTACTTC
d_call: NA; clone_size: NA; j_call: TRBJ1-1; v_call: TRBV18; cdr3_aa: CASSPLGGANTEAFF; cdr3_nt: TGTGCCAGCTCACCACTAGGAGGCGCGAACACTGAAGCTTTCTTT
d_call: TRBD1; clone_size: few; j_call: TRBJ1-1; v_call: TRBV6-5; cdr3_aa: CASSRDRVTEAFF; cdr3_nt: TGTGCCAGCAGTCGGGACAGGGTCACTGAAGCTTTCTTT
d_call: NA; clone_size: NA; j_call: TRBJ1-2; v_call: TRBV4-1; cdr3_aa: CASSQAAGVDYGYTF; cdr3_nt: TGCGCCAGCAGCCAAGCCGCAGGGGTTGACTATGGCTACACCTTC
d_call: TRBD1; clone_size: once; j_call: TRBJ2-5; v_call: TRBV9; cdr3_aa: CASSQGAVETQYF; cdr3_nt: TGTGCCAGCAGCCAGGGGGCCGTGGAGACCCAGTACTTC
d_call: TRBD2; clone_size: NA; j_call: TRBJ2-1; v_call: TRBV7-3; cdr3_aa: CASSSPPGLAGGSSYNEQFF; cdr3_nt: TGTGCCAGCAGCTCCCCCCCGGGACTAGCGGGAGGTAGCTCCTACAATGAGCAGTTCTTC
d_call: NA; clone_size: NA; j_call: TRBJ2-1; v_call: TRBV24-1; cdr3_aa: CATREEGDYNEQFF; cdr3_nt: TGTGCCACCAGGGAGGAAGGCGACTACAATGAGCAGTTCTTC
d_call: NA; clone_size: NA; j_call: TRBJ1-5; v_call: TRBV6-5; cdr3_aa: CASRRTGSSNQPQHF; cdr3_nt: TGTGCCAGCAGGCGAACCGGGTCCTCCAATCAGCCCCAGCATTTT
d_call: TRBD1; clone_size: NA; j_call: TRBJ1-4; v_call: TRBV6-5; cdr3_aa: CASSYSRTGSGEKLFF; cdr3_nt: TGTGCCAGCAGTTACTCGAGGACAGGGTCGGGAGAAAAACTGTTTTTT
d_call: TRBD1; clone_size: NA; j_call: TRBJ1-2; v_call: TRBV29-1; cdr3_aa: CSVDPWTGTYGYTF; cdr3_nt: TGCAGCGTTGACCCCTGGACAGGGACCTATGGCTACACCTTC
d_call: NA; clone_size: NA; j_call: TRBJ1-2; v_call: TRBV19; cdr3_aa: CASSAPRTALYGYTF; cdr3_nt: TGTGCCAGTAGTGCCCCTCGGACAGCCCTGTATGGCTACACCTTC
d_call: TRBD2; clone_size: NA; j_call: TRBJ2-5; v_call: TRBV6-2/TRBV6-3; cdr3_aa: CASSYVISGGANGETQYF; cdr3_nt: TGTGCCAGCAGTTACGTGATTAGCGGGGGGGCGAATGGGGAGACCCAGTACTTC
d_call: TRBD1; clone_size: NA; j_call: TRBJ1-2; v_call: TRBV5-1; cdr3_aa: CASSLEGQGYGYTF; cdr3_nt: TGCGCCAGCAGCTTGGAAGGACAGGGCTATGGCTACACCTTC